This TCR beta chain was found in a study of human T cells and chemical hapten exposure. Overall study: Readings were taken at 6 days from patch tests that had applied 0.01% DPC to the upper back. Patients, a majority of them female, were diagnosed with alopecia areata, totalis or universalis. Study conclusions and caveats: Expanded TCRs showed more large CDR3 clusters than pre-sensitization or healthy control sets.

Time point in this sample: patch test 1, 2 weeks after DPC sensitization. Specified treatment: therapeutic diphenylcyclopropenone sensitization with weekly scalp DPC. Each CDR3 protein is one row after TCRdb ran MiXCR on the RACE reads. The table records some 380,000 distinct CDR3 sequences, 4.8% of them present only once. This clonotype appeared many times. Its cognate antigen is unknown. Germline V lookup: CDR1 SGHTA, CDR2 FQGNSA. The CDR3 runs to 15 residues. V shed 0 bases and J shed 10 bases, with 13 bases lying between them. This rearrangement joins TRBV7-2 to TRBJ1-6, with D unresolved. The material was whole blood, obtained in connection with sensitization to the hapten diphenylcyclopropenone (DPC). The clonotype originates from a woman aged 45-59 years with alopecia areata. Some clones in this sample may be carry-over from other donors' samples. The CDR3 DNA follows: TGTGCCAGCAGCTTAGCCTGGGGTAGAGGGTCACCCCTCCACTTT. Encoded protein: CASSLAWGRGSPLHF. The entire variable domain, with the rest obtained from reference TRBV7-2 and TRBJ1-6, is as follows: GAGVSQSPSNKVTEKGKDVELRCDPISGHTALYWYRQSLGQGLEFLIYFQGNSAPDKSGLPSDRFSAERTGGSVSTLTIQRTQQEDSAVYLCASSLAWGRGSPLHFGNGTRLTVT.